Below, 19 T cell receptor beta chains from the same sample are listed, as sequenced in a study of shared clonotypes between healthy human individuals. Only in-frame clones appear in the TCRdb table, and some are missing; sequencing was by immunoSEQ multiplex PCR. The profile shows approximately 530,000 clones, approximately 95% of them singletons. Sequencing input: naive CD4+ T cells sorted from blood. Subset meaning: CD45RA+ positively selected. The receptors come from a young woman in good health.

DNA of the CDR3: TGCGCCAGCAGCCAAGATCCCCGACAGGGAGGTAACTCACCCCTCCACTTT. It encodes CASSQDPRQGGNSPLHF. The rearrangement links TRBV4-1 to TRBJ1-6, with 7 bases matching TRBD1. This CDR3 is 17 amino acids long. The V gene's germline CDR1 is MGHRA and CDR2 YSYEKL. V was clipped by 0 bases and J by 10 bases; unmatched bases: 12.

The chain is built from TRBV5-4 and TRBJ2-3; D is unresolved. CDR1 SGHNT and CDR2 YYREEE come from the germline V gene (reference sequence). The CDR3 consists of 12 residues. V lost 1 base to trimming and J lost 2 bases, with 2 bases between them. CDR3 nucleotide sequence: TGTGCCAGCAGCTTGAACACAGATACGCAGTATTTT. Amino acids: CASSLNTDTQYF.

This clone appeared a single time. The CDR3 here is CASSDPLILAKNIQYF. CDR3 sequence (DNA): TGTGCCAGCAGTGACCCGTTAATCCTAGCCAAAAACATTCAGTACTTC. The J gene is TRBJ2-4, the V gene TRBV6-4; no firm D call. V lost 2 bases, J lost 0 bases, and 11 bases lay in between. The CDR3 spans 16 residues. Germline V gives CDR1 MRHNA, CDR2 SNTAGT.

CDR3 sequence reads: CASRGLAEYNEQFF. CDR3 coding DNA: TGTGCCAGTAGGGGACTAGCGGAATACAATGAGCAGTTCTTC. This chain uses TRBV19 with TRBJ2-1, with 11 bases matching TRBD2. Germline V gene data show CDR1 as LNHDA and CDR2 as SQIVND (reference sequence). This CDR3 comprises 14 residues. The V gene end was trimmed by 6 bases and the J gene end by 4 bases; junction bases not matched to a gene: 2.

The genes are TRBV9 and TRBJ2-5; no clear D gene. CDR3 size: 15 residues. Germline V gene data show CDR1 as SGDLS and CDR2 as YYNGEE. V lost 0 bases, J lost 5 bases, and 14 bases lay in between. CDR3 amino acids: CASSVDAASWETQYF. CDR3 sequence (DNA): TGTGCCAGCAGCGTAGATGCGGCCTCTTGGGAGACCCAGTACTTC.

The chain combines TRBV4-1 with TRBJ2-7, with a possible D match to TRBD2 (5 bases). Germline V gene data show CDR1 as MGHRA and CDR2 as YSYEKL. The CDR3 has 14 amino acids. V was shortened by 0 bases and J by 6 bases, with 12 bases between the two germline ends. In nucleotides, the CDR3 is TGCGCCAGCAGCCAAGAACAAACTAGTTCCGAGCAGTACTTC. Protein product: CASSQEQTSSEQYF.

V and J are TRBV2 and TRBJ2-5; TRBD1 might be the D (5 bases). CDR3 length equals 13 residues. V was clipped by 6 bases and J by 5 bases, with 13 bases between them. The germline V gene has CDR1 SNHLY and CDR2 FYNNEI. CDR3 loop: CASRKTARETQYF. Written as DNA, the CDR3 is TGTGCCAGCAGAAAGACAGCCCGGGAGACCCAGTACTTC.

J is TRBJ2-3 and V is TRBV19, with D possibly TRBD1 on 5 matching bases. Trimming stripped 7 bases from V and 8 bases from J, with 25 bases between. Germline lookup yields CDR1 LNHDA and CDR2 SQIVND (reference sequence). The CDR3 spans 16 residues. CDR3 sequence (DNA): TGTGCCAGTACTATCTCCCTAGAAGGGGCCAAGACTACGCAGTATTTT. This sequence encodes CASTISLEGAKTTQYF.

The J gene is TRBJ2-3, the V gene TRBV28; 11 bases match TRBD2. V lost 6 bases and J lost 7; bases outside the gene matches: 9. Germline CDR1 MDHEN, CDR2 SYDVKM. CDR3 length: 15 amino acids. Here the CDR3 DNA reads TGTGCCAGCAGGATTACTAGCGGGAGCGGGTATACGCAGTATTTT. Residues: CASRITSGSGYTQYF.

V gene TRBV5-1 combines with J gene TRBJ2-7; maybe TRBD2 (5 bases). The CDR3 runs 14 residues. The germline CDR1 and CDR2 sequences are SGHRS and YFSETQ. The V end was cut by 3 bases, the J end by 0 bases, with 10 bases between. In DNA form, the CDR3 reads TGCGCCAGCAGCTCACTAGAGATCTCCTACGAGCAGTACTTC. Its translation: CASSSLEISYEQYF.

This clone was observed a single time. The chain joins TRBV7-2 to TRBJ2-5; D not certain. The J call may not be correct, given that the DNA end is closer to TRBJ2-7. The CDR3 consists of 16 residues. The V gene's germline CDR1 is SGHTA and CDR2 FQGNSA. The CDR3 bases are TGTGCCAGCAGCTTAGGTACGGGTCGGGTGCCCTACGAGCAGTACTTC. Amino acids: CASSLGTGRVPYEQYF.

The chain is built from TRBV2 and TRBJ2-3; TRBD1 is a possible D gene (7 bases). The length of the CDR3 is 15 residues. The V gene's germline CDR1 is SNHLY and CDR2 FYNNEI. Trimming left V 4 bases short and J 6 bases short, with 17 bases between. CDR3 region: CASSVGRGEVDTQYF. In DNA form, the CDR3 reads TGTGCCAGCAGTGTTGGCAGGGGGGAGGTGGATACGCAGTATTTT.

The CDR3 loop is CASSRSSQPYEQYF. DNA for the CDR3: TGTGCCAGCAGCCGTTCGTCGCAACCCTACGAGCAGTACTTC. The chain uses TRBV5-4 and TRBJ2-7; D gene ambiguous. Looked up from germline, CDR1 is SGHNT and CDR2 is YYREEE (reference sequence). The CDR3 totals 14 residues. V shed 4 bases and J shed 2 bases, with 13 bases lying between them.

The chain links TRBV5-1 to TRBJ2-3; tentative D call: TRBD2 (5 bases). The V gene lost 4 bases and the J gene lost 4 bases, with 16 bases spanning the gap. CDR3 length: 15 residues. Germline CDR1 reads SGHRS; CDR2 reads YFSETQ. The CDR3 coding sequence is TGCGCCAGCAGCCCTAAGAGGACTGGGTCAGATACGCAGTATTTT. Translation gives CASSPKRTGSDTQYF.

The chain joins TRBV19 to TRBJ2-2, with D possibly being TRBD1 (6 bases). V lost 10 bases to trimming and J lost 0 bases, with 12 bases between them. The CDR3 is 14 amino acids. Germline V CDR1 and CDR2: LNHDA, SQIVND (reference sequence). This CDR3 is CATTRTANTGELFF. The CDR3 nucleotides read TGTGCCACCACCAGGACAGCGAACACCGGGGAGCTGTTTTTT.

CDR3 sequence reads: CASSSEGGPQHF. The CDR3 DNA follows: TGTGCCAGTAGTAGCGAAGGGGGGCCCCAGCATTTT. The V gene is TRBV19, the J gene TRBJ1-5; weak D call: TRBD1 (6 bases). This CDR3 is built from 12 residues. Germline loops: CDR1 LNHDA, CDR2 SQIVND (reference sequence). V was cut by 4 bases and J by 9 bases, with 10 bases left in between.

The V gene is TRBV19, the J gene TRBJ1-1; no definite D call. Deletions cut 3 bases from V and 11 bases from J, with 19 bases between. This CDR3 region has 14 residues. Germline V lookup: CDR1 LNHDA, CDR2 SQIVND (reference sequence). CDR3 residues: CASSIRAPLQRAFF. As DNA, the CDR3 is TGTGCCAGTAGTATCCGGGCTCCCCTACAGAGGGCTTTCTTT.

The rearrangement uses TRBV18 and TRBJ2-7; 9 bases map to TRBD1. This CDR3 contains 16 residues. The J segment lost 2 bases and the V segment lost 6 bases, leaving 11 bases of the junction unmatched. From germline, CDR1 is KGHSH and CDR2 LQKENI. CDR3: CASSESPGQGAYEQYF. The CDR3 coding sequence is TGTGCCAGCTCTGAAAGCCCGGGACAGGGAGCCTACGAGCAGTACTTC.

The chain combines TRBV28 with TRBJ2-7; 11 bases fit TRBD2. Germline-derived CDR1 and CDR2 are MDHEN and SYDVKM. There are 17 residues in the CDR3. V was clipped by 7 bases and J by 4 bases; unmatched bases: 15. The CDR3, as DNA: TGTGCCAGCACTGGTCCCCATACTAGCGGGAGACGATACGAGCAGTACTTC. As protein: CASTGPHTSGRRYEQYF.